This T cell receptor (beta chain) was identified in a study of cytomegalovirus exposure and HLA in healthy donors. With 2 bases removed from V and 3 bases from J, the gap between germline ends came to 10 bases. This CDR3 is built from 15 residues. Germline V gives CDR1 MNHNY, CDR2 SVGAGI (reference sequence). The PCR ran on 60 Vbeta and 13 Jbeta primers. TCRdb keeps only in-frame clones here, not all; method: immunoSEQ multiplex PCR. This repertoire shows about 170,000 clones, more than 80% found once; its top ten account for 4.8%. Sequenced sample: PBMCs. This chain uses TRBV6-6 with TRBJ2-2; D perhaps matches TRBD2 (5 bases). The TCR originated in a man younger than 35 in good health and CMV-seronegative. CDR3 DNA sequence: TGTGCCAGCAGTTACCCCGGACTCTACACCGGGGAGCTGTTTTTT. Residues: CASSYPGLYTGELFF.